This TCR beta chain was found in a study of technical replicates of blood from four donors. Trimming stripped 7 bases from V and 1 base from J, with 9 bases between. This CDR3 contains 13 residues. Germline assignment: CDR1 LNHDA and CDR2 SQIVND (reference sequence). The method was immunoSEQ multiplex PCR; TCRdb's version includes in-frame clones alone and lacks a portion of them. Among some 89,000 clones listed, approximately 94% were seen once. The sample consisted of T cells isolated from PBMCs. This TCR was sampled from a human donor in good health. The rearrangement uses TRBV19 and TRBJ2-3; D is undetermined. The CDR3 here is CASKFRRTDTQYF. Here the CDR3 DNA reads TGTGCCAGTAAATTCAGGCGCACAGATACGCAGTATTTT. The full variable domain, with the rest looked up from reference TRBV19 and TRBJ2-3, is DGGITQSPKYLFRKEGQNVTLSCEQNLNHDAMYWYRQDPGQGLRLIYYSQIVNDFQKGDIAEGYSVSREKKESFPLTVTSAQKNPTAFYLCASKFRRTDTQYFGPGTRLTVL.